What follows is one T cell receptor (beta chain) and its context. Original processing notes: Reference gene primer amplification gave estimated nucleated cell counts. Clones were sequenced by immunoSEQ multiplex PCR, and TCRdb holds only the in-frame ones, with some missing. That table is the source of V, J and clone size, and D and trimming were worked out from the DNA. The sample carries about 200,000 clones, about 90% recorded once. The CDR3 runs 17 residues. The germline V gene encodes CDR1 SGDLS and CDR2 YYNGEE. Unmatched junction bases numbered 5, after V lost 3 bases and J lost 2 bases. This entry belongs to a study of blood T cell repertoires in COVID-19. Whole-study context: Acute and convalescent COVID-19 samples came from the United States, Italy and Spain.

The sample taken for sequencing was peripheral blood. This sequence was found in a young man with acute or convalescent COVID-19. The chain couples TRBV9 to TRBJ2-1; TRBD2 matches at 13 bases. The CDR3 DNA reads TGTGCCAGCAGCGACACTAGCGGGGGGGAGACCTACAATGAGCAGTTCTTC. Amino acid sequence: CASSDTSGGETYNEQFF.